A selection of T cell receptor beta chains follows, all from one sample in a study of shared clonotypes between healthy human individuals. Using immunoSEQ multiplex PCR, the repertoire was profiled, and TCRdb retains in-frame clones only, with some absent. This table holds hundreds of thousands of clones, under 95% found once. Material: naive CD8+ T cells sorted from blood. All receptors come from a man aged 25-45 years in good health. The CDR3 runs from the conserved cysteine through the conserved F or W. D genes are given only for firm matches. Clone size, where shown, is once, few, many, or a class for clones that have expanded.

TGTGCCAGCAGCGTAGAAACAAGCTCCTACAATGAGCAGTTCTTC CASSVETSSYNEQFF TRBJ2-1 . . TRBV7-6
TGCAGCGTTGAGGAGGAGGCTCCCTACGAGCAGTACTTC CSVEEEAPYEQYF TRBJ2-7 . . TRBV29-1
TGTGCCAGCAGCTTGGGTGCGGACAGCTATGGCTACACCTTC CASSLGADSYGYTF TRBJ1-2 . . TRBV5-6
TGTGCCAGCAGCTTAGACCCGGGACAGCTTGACGGCTACACCTTC CASSLDPGQLDGYTF TRBJ1-2 TRBD1 once TRBV7-9
TGTGCCAGCAGCCTCGGCTCCAGAGGGAACACTGAAGCTTTCTTT CASSLGSRGNTEAFF TRBJ1-1 . . TRBV6-5
TGTGCCAGCAGCACGGGGCACGGAATGGGGGAAAACATTCAGTACTTC CASSTGHGMGENIQYF TRBJ2-4 . . TRBV7-2
TGTGCCAGCAGCCCATCGGCGACAGGGGGCGCATCCATCTCCTACGAGCAGTACTTC CASSPSATGGASISYEQYF TRBJ2-7 TRBD1 . TRBV7-9
TGTGCCAGCAGTTTATTGGCGGGAGAAGAGACCCAGTACTTC CASSLLAGEETQYF TRBJ2-5 TRBD2 . TRBV27
TGTGCCAGCAGCTTAACGGCGGGGCTGAACACTGAAGCTTTCTTT CASSLTAGLNTEAFF TRBJ1-1 . . TRBV7-3
TGTGCCAGCAGCTTAGTGGGGGGAAATGAGCAGTTCTTC CASSLVGGNEQFF TRBJ2-1 . . TRBV7-9
TGTGCCAGCAGCCCTCCCGCCTATCTCCCCGGGGAGCTGTTTTTT CASSPPAYLPGELFF TRBJ2-2 . . TRBV7-9
TGCAGCGTTGCCTGGACTAGCGGCAATGAGCAGTTCTTC CSVAWTSGNEQFF TRBJ2-1 TRBD2 . TRBV29-1
TGTGCCAGCAGCTTAGCGGGAGGGGTTTACAATGAGCAGTTCTTC CASSLAGGVYNEQFF TRBJ2-1 TRBD2 . TRBV7-2
TGCGCCAGCAGCCAAGCGACAGGGGCTAATCAGCCCCAGCATTTT CASSQATGANQPQHF TRBJ1-5 TRBD1 . TRBV4-1
TGTGCCAGCAGCTTACTCAATCAGCCCCAGCATTTT CASSLLNQPQHF TRBJ1-5 . . TRBV5-6
TGTGCCAGCAGCTCCTTTAGCGCGGGAGAGACCCAGTACTTC CASSSFSAGETQYF TRBJ2-5 . . TRBV11-1